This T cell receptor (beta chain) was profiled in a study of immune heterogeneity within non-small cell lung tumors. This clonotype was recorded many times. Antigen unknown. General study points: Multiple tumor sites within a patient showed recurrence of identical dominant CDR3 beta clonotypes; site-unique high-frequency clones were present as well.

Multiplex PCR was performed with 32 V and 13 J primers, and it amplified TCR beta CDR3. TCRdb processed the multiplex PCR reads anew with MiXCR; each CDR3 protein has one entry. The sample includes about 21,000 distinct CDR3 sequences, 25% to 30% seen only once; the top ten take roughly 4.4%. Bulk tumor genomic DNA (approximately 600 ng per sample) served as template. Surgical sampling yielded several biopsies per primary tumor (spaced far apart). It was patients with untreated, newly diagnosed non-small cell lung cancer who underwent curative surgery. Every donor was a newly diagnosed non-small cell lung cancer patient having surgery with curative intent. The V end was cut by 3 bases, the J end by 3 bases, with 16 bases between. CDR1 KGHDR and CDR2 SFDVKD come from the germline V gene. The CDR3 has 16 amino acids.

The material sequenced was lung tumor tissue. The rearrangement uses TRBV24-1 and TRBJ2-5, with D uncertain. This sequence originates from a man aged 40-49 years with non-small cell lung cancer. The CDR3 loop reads CATSDPLGAIEETQYF. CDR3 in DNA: TGTGCCACCAGTGATCCCCTGGGCGCGATTGAAGAGACCCAGTACTTC.